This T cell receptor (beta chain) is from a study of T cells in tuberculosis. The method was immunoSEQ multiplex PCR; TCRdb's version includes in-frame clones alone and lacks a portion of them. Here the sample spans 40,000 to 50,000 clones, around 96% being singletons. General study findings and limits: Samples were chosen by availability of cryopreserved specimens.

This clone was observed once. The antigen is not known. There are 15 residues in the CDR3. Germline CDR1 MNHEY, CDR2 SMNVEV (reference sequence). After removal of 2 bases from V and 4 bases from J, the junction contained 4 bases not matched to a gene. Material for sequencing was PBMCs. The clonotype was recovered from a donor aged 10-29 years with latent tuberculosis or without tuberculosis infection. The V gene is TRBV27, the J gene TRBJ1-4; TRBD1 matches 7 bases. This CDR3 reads CASSLVTGVNEKLFF. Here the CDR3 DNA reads TGTGCCAGCAGTTTAGTCACAGGGGTTAATGAAAAACTGTTTTTT.